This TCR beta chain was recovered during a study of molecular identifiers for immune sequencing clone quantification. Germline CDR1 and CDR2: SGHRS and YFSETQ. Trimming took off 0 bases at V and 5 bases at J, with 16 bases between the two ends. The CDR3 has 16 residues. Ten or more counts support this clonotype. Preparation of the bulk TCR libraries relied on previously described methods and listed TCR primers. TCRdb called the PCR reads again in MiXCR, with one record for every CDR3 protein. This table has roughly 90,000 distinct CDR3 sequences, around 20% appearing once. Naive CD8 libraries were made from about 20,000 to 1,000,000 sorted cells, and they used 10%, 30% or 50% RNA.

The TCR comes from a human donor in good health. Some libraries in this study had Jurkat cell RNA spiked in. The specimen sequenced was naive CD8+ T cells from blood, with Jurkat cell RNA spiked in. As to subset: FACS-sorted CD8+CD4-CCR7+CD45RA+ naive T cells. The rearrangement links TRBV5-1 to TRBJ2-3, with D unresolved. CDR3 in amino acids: CASSLVLGLEGDTQYF. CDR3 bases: TGCGCCAGCAGCTTGGTATTGGGATTAGAAGGAGATACGCAGTATTTT.